The clone carrying this T cell receptor beta chain was observed a handful of times. With 60 Vbeta and 13 Jbeta primers, the PCR was carried out. The assay was immunoSEQ multiplex PCR, and TCRdb's table has in-frame clones only and misses some. The sample holds about 160,000 clones, approximately 78% seen once. This sample is drawn from a study of cytomegalovirus exposure and HLA in healthy donors. This receptor was taken from a girl aged 2 to 10 in good health and CMV-seropositive. Sequencing was done on a sample of PBMCs.

CDR3 region: CASKREGRETQYF. The CDR3 region has the DNA TGTGCCAGCAAGCGGGAGGGCCGTGAGACCCAGTACTTC. This sequence joins TRBV6-1 and TRBJ2-5; TRBD2 aligns across 10 bases. The V gene's germline CDR1 is MNHNS and CDR2 SASEGT. The V segment lost 7 bases and the J segment 5 bases; nucleotides outside the gene matches: 4. CDR3 length: 13 residues.